The 15 T cell receptor beta chains presented below share a single source sample, sequenced in a study of beta chain features in type 1 diabetes. For these receptors, no antigen is known. TCRB transcripts that were expressed got sequenced, as all of the isolated RNA had been reverse transcribed. Clones were read by immunoSEQ multiplex PCR, and TCRdb kept only the in-frame ones, dropping some. Here the sample spans hundreds of thousands of clones, over 7% being singletons. Study-wide findings and caveats: For Type 1 diabetes patients, all four CD4+ subsets carried TCRB CDR3s that were moderately but significantly shorter.

The sample consisted of central memory CD4+ T cells from blood. The receptors were sampled from a man younger than 40 with type 1 diabetes.

This clone was seen a handful of times. In DNA form, the CDR3 reads TGTGCCAGCAGCCCCGAGGATGGACGTACCTACCAAGAGACCCAGTACTTC. Protein product: CASSPEDGRTYQETQYF. The chain couples TRBV9 to TRBJ2-5; D is undetermined. This CDR3 contains 17 residues. From germline, CDR1 is SGDLS and CDR2 YYNGEE. With 4 bases removed from V and 0 bases from J, the gap between germline ends came to 19 bases.

A few counts support this clone. The V and J genes are TRBV29-1 and TRBJ1-2; no clear D. This CDR3 contains 11 residues. Germline CDR1 is SQVTM and CDR2 is ANQGSEA. The V gene lost 5 bases and the J gene lost 4 bases, with 8 bases spanning the gap. The CDR3 nucleotides are TGCAGCGTTCGGAGAATCTATGGCTACACCTTC. Protein: CSVRRIYGYTF.

With respect to this clone: Germline and junction disagree at one end, which may indicate a read error. The chain links TRBV13 to TRBJ2-7; 11 positions match TRBD1. Germline V gene lookup returns CDR1 PRHDT and CDR2 FYEKMQ (reference sequence). The CDR3 runs 15 residues. The CDR3 loop is CASSLGGTGGYEQYF. The DNA of the CDR3 is TGTGCCAGCAGCCTAGGAGGGACAGGGGGCTACGAGCAGTACTTC.

This clone has ten or more counts. The genes are TRBV11-2 and TRBJ1-2, with TRBD1 as a possible D gene (6 bases). V was shortened by 1 base and J by 2 bases, with 8 bases between the two germline ends. CDR3 length equals 14 residues. CDR1 SGHAT and CDR2 FQNNGV come from the germline V gene. The CDR3 DNA sequence: TGTGCCAGCAGCTTAGTGGACAGCAACTATGGCTACACCTTC. Translating it yields CASSLVDSNYGYTF.

The genes are TRBV11-2 and TRBJ1-4; no firm D call. Looked up from germline, CDR1 is SGHAT and CDR2 is FQNNGV. This CDR3 has 16 residues. V was shortened by 1 base and J by 0 bases, with 9 bases between the two germline ends. DNA of the CDR3: TGTGCCAGCAGCTTAGGGACCCGAGCAACTAATGAAAAACTGTTTTTT. This gives the protein CASSLGTRATNEKLFF.

J is TRBJ2-1 and V is TRBV7-9; 9 positions agree with TRBD1. V trimming: 2 bases; J trimming: 2 bases; junction bases outside the gene matches: 4. Germline CDR1 SEHNR, CDR2 FQNEAQ (reference sequence). CDR3 length equals 16 residues. The CDR3 nucleotides read TGTGCCAGCAGCTTAAGACAGGGGGGGACCTACAATGAGCAGTTCTTC. Protein sequence: CASSLRQGGTYNEQFF.

The chain combines TRBV6-5 with TRBJ2-1; 8 bases are shared with TRBD2. CDR1 MNHEY and CDR2 SVGAGI come from the germline V gene. The ends lost 6 bases at V and 10 bases at J; junction bases unmatched: 8. This CDR3 region has 13 residues. CDR3 bases: TGTGCCAGCAGGCGGGGGGAACCTCCGGAGCAGTTCTTC. Translating it yields CASRRGEPPEQFF.

The chain carries TRBV30 and TRBJ1-2; a possible D gene is TRBD1 (5 bases). The V end was cut by 4 bases, the J end by 4 bases, with 13 bases between. The CDR3 consists of 13 residues. Germline V lookup: CDR1 GTSNPN, CDR2 SVGIG (reference sequence). The chain's CDR3 is CAWKAPGSYGYTF. CDR3 DNA sequence: TGTGCCTGGAAGGCCCCAGGGAGCTATGGCTACACCTTC.

The rearrangement uses TRBV11-3 and TRBJ1-6, with D tentatively TRBD1 (5 bases). V was shortened by 5 bases and J by 10 bases, with 15 bases between the two germline ends. The CDR3 runs to 14 residues. CDR1 is SGHNT and CDR2 is YENEEA in the germline V gene. The DNA for the CDR3 is TGTGCCAGCAGCCAAAGGGGTATGGAGTCACCCCTCCACTTT. Translated, it gives CASSQRGMESPLHF.

This clone was observed at least ten times. The J gene is TRBJ1-1, the V gene TRBV5-4, with 7 positions matching TRBD1. V lost 0 bases to trimming and J lost 0 bases; unmatched junction nucleotides: 2. CDR3 length: 15 residues. CDR1 and CDR2 (germline): SGHNT, YYREEE (reference sequence). The CDR3 region is CASSLDRGMNTEAFF. As DNA, the CDR3 is TGTGCCAGCAGCTTGGACAGGGGTATGAACACTGAAGCTTTCTTT. The whole variable domain, filled in from reference TRBV5-4 and TRBJ1-1, reads ETGVTQSPTHLIKTRGQQVTLRCSSQSGHNTVSWYQQALGQGPQFIFQYYREEENGRGNFPPRFSGLQFPNYSSELNVNALELDDSALYLCASSLDRGMNTEAFFGQGTRLTVV.

The chain recombines TRBV18 with TRBJ1-5; 9 nucleotides agree with TRBD1. The germline V gene has CDR1 KGHSH and CDR2 LQKENI. J gave up 7 bases and V 5 bases, and 9 bases lay outside the gene matches. The CDR3 is made up of 15 amino acids. As DNA, the CDR3 is TGTGCCAGCTCAGCGGGACAGGGCCAGGGGCAGCCCCAGCATTTT. This codes for CASSAGQGQGQPQHF.

This clone was observed a handful of times. V is TRBV6-1 and J is TRBJ2-1; weak D call: TRBD2 (5 bases). Germline values: CDR1 MNHNS, CDR2 SASEGT. There are 14 residues in the CDR3. The germline V and J ends were trimmed by 4 bases and 6 bases, with 13 bases remaining between them. The CDR3 sequence is CASSGDLGSNEQFF. The CDR3 DNA is TGTGCCAGCAGTGGGGATTTGGGGAGCAATGAGCAGTTCTTC.

The genes are TRBV5-1 and TRBJ1-1; D gene unclear. With 0 bases removed from V and 4 bases from J, the gap between germline ends came to 13 bases. The CDR3 is made up of 15 amino acids. Per the germline V gene, CDR1 is SGHRS and CDR2 is YFSETQ. Written as DNA, the CDR3 is TGCGCCAGCAGCTTGGAGGTGGGGTGGGGCACTGAAGCTTTCTTT. Translating it yields CASSLEVGWGTEAFF. Variable domain in full (rest from reference TRBV5-1 and TRBJ1-1): KAGVTQTPRYLIKTRGQQVTLSCSPISGHRSVSWYQQTPGQGLQFLFEYFSETQRNKGNFPGRFSGRQFSNSRSEMNVSTLELGDSALYLCASSLEVGWGTEAFFGQGTRLTVV.

This clone has only a few counts. The chain combines TRBV7-2 with TRBJ1-4; 7 bases map to TRBD1. Germline assignment: CDR1 SGHTA and CDR2 FQGNSA. This CDR3 has 15 residues. V dropped 5 bases and J dropped 8; count of bases not matched to a gene: 11. The CDR3 region is CASSARDRAGEKLFF. CDR3 DNA sequence: TGTGCCAGCAGCGCCCGCGACAGGGCTGGGGAAAAACTGTTTTTT. The entire variable domain, with the rest obtained from reference TRBV7-2 and TRBJ1-4, is as follows: GAGVSQSPSNKVTEKGKDVELRCDPISGHTALYWYRQSLGQGLEFLIYFQGNSAPDKSGLPSDRFSAERTGGSVSTLTIQRTQQEDSAVYLCASSARDRAGEKLFFGSGTQLSVL.

This clone came up a few times. Other DNA sequences within the sample encode an identical CDR3. V and J are TRBV5-1 and TRBJ2-1, with a weak D call TRBD2 (6 bases). CDR1 and CDR2 (germline): SGHRS, YFSETQ. CDR3 size: 15 residues. Between the trimmed V and J ends, which lost 2 bases and 4 bases, there was a span of 13 bases. DNA of the CDR3: TGCGCCAGCAGCTTAACCGGGGGACCTTACAATGAGCAGTTCTTC. Translation gives CASSLTGGPYNEQFF.